A single sample is the source of the 15 T cell receptor beta chains below, sequenced in a study of cytomegalovirus exposure and HLA in healthy donors. Assay: immunoSEQ multiplex PCR; the TCRdb copy retains only in-frame clones and omits some. Of about 260,000 clones listed, roughly 87% were seen once; the top ten hold approximately 3.1%. The sequencing sample was made of PBMCs. The origin of the receptors is a woman aged 30 to 39 in good health and CMV-seronegative.

The genes are TRBV4-1 and TRBJ2-7, with 11 nucleotides matching TRBD1. With V trimmed by 4 bases and J by 1 base, 12 bases remained unmatched. The CDR3 consists of 18 residues. Germline CDR1 MGHRA, CDR2 YSYEKL. The CDR3 sequence is CASSPGTGGPSGSYEQYF. CDR3 DNA: TGCGCCAGCAGCCCCGGGACAGGGGGACCTAGCGGGTCCTACGAGCAGTACTTC.

This rearrangement joins TRBV29-1 to TRBJ1-2; TRBD1 might be the D (5 bases). The length of the CDR3 is 12 residues. Germline V lookup: CDR1 SQVTM, CDR2 ANQGSEA. V lost 6 bases to trimming and J lost 4 bases, with 12 bases between them. The DNA of the CDR3 is TGCAGCGTGGCCGACAGAGCCTATGGCTACACCTTC. Amino acid sequence: CSVADRAYGYTF.

This chain uses TRBV9 with TRBJ1-1; 7 positions match TRBD1. CDR1 SGDLS and CDR2 YYNGEE come from the germline V gene. The CDR3 totals 16 residues. Trimming at V came to 3 bases and at J to 4 bases, leaving 12 bases not matched to a gene. The chain's CDR3 is CASSDPKGAGITEAFF. The CDR3 coding sequence is TGTGCCAGCAGCGACCCGAAGGGGGCAGGGATCACTGAAGCTTTCTTT.

The chain has TRBV28 and TRBJ1-1, with D perhaps TRBD1 (5 bases). V gave up 6 bases and J gave up 1 base, with 15 bases separating them. CDR1 MDHEN and CDR2 SYDVKM come from the germline V gene. The CDR3 length is 15 residues. CDR3 sequence (DNA): TGTGCCAGCAGAGCTGGGGGGGTGGGGAACACTGAAGCTTTCTTT. As protein: CASRAGGVGNTEAFF.

The rearrangement uses TRBV18 and TRBJ2-3; the match to TRBD2 covers 8 bases. CDR1 is KGHSH, CDR2 LQKENI, per germline. V was clipped by 1 base and J by 1 base; unmatched bases: 1. The CDR3 contains 15 residues. In DNA form, the CDR3 reads TGTGCCAGCTCACCACTGACTAGCGGCACAGATACGCAGTATTTT. It translates to CASSPLTSGTDTQYF.

The CDR3 reads CASRGLAGANEQFF. DNA of the CDR3: TGCGCCAGCAGGGGACTAGCGGGCGCCAATGAGCAGTTCTTC. The genes are TRBV5-1 and TRBJ2-1; TRBD2 matches 12 bases. V lost 5 bases, J lost 6 bases, and 3 bases stayed unmatched. Germline values: CDR1 SGHRS, CDR2 YFSETQ. The CDR3 is 14 amino acids.

The chain couples TRBV29-1 to TRBJ2-5; D unresolved. V dropped 4 bases and J dropped 4 bases, with 7 bases sitting between them. Per the germline V gene, CDR1 is SQVTM and CDR2 is ANQGSEA. This CDR3 region has 11 residues. The CDR3 nucleotides are TGCAGCGTTGGGCCCGGAGAGACCCAGTACTTC. This gives the protein CSVGPGETQYF.

CDR3 protein: CASSFWAGLVATEQFF. DNA of the CDR3: TGTGCCAGCAGTTTTTGGGCGGGACTAGTCGCGACTGAGCAGTTCTTC. The rearrangement links TRBV5-6 to TRBJ2-1; 8 nucleotides align to TRBD2. The trim removed 5 bases at V and 9 bases at J, leaving 16 bases unmatched. Germline V lookup: CDR1 SGHDT, CDR2 YYEEEE. This CDR3 has 16 residues.

The rearrangement joins TRBV7-9 to TRBJ1-5; TRBD1 aligns across 12 bases. The length of the CDR3 is 15 residues. V trimming: 5 bases; J trimming: 7 bases; junction bases outside the gene matches: 6. Germline CDR1 SEHNR, CDR2 FQNEAQ (reference sequence). CDR3 sequence: CASSEGTGGIQPQHF. CDR3 nucleotide sequence: TGTGCCAGCAGCGAGGGGACAGGGGGCATACAGCCCCAGCATTTT. Based on the CDR3 plus reference TRBV7-9 and TRBJ1-5, the full variable domain is DTGVSQNPRHKITKRGQNVTFRCDPISEHNRLYWYRQTLGQGPEFLTYFQNEAQLEKSRLLSDRFSAERPKGSFSTLEIQRTEQGDSAMYLCASSEGTGGIQPQHFGDGTRLSIL.

The V gene is TRBV4-3, the J gene TRBJ2-3, with D tentatively TRBD2 (6 bases). The CDR3 totals 18 residues. From germline, CDR1 is LGHNA and CDR2 YSLEER. The V gene lost 0 bases and the J gene lost 6 bases, with 22 bases spanning the gap. The CDR3 region has the DNA TGCGCCAGCAGCCAAGATGCGGGATTACGCCTCAGGGAGGATACGCAGTATTTT. Its translation: CASSQDAGLRLREDTQYF.

The chain uses TRBV10-3 and TRBJ2-7; D perhaps matches TRBD2 (5 bases). CDR1 and CDR2 (germline): ENHRY, SYGVKD. This CDR3 spans 14 amino acids. With 2 bases removed from V and 6 bases from J, the gap between germline ends came to 14 bases. The CDR3 DNA sequence: TGTGCCATCAGTGAGCCTACTAGTATGGGCGAGCAGTACTTC. Translation gives CAISEPTSMGEQYF.

The chain joins TRBV27 to TRBJ2-2; D is uncertain. The V gene's germline CDR1 is MNHEY and CDR2 SMNVEV (reference sequence). This CDR3 spans 14 amino acids. V was pared by 3 bases and J by 3 bases, with 8 bases between. The CDR3 loop is CASSLSGYTGELFF. CDR3 nucleotide sequence: TGTGCCAGCAGTTTGTCAGGATACACCGGGGAGCTGTTTTTT.

The chain joins TRBV19 to TRBJ2-7; 9 nucleotides agree with TRBD1. V was clipped by 1 base and J by 4 bases; unmatched bases: 8. CDR1 is LNHDA and CDR2 is SQIVND in the germline V gene (reference sequence). This CDR3 is 16 amino acids long. CDR3 protein: CASSIVPGTGSYEQYF. The CDR3, as DNA: TGTGCCAGTAGTATAGTTCCCGGGACAGGGTCGTACGAGCAGTACTTC.

This sequence joins TRBV7-9 and TRBJ2-7; D not resolved. Germline V gene sequence: CDR1 SEHNR, CDR2 FQNEAQ (reference sequence). The CDR3 spans 12 residues. Trimming shortened V by 5 bases and J by 6 bases, and 11 bases separated the two germline ends. The CDR3 region has the DNA TGTGCCAGCAGCCTCCTTATTAGCGAGCAGTACTTC. Protein: CASSLLISEQYF.

Points on this clone: This CDR3 is also generated by other DNA sequences in the sample. The chain has TRBV4-3 and TRBJ2-7; a weak D match, TRBD1 (5 bases). The length of the CDR3 is 14 residues. Germline CDR1 and CDR2: LGHNA and YSLEER. With 1 base removed from V and 2 bases from J, the gap between germline ends came to 9 bases. CDR3 DNA: TGCGCCAGCAGCCAAGGCCAGGGAACCTACGAGCAGTACTTC. It specifies CASSQGQGTYEQYF.